Below are 22 T cell receptor beta chains sequenced from a single sample in a study of blood T cell repertoires in COVID-19. Measured with immunoSEQ multiplex PCR; TCRdb has only the in-frame clones, and not every one. The data show some 180,000 clones, roughly 80% seen once. The sequenced material came from peripheral blood. Receptors originate from a woman in her thirties or forties with COVID-19, enrolled during active disease.

This rearrangement joins TRBV11-2 to TRBJ2-5, with D possibly TRBD2 on 5 matching bases. The CDR3 is 12 residues long. V shed 5 bases and J shed 5 bases, with 9 bases lying between them. CDR1 and CDR2 (germline): SGHAT, FQNNGV. The CDR3 reads CASSAGGETQYF. The CDR3 nucleotides read TGTGCCAGCAGCGCGGGTGGTGAGACCCAGTACTTC. The variable domain in full, with the rest retrieved from reference TRBV11-2 and TRBJ2-5, is EAGVAQSPRYKIIEKRQSVAFWCNPISGHATLYWYQQILGQGPKLLIQFQNNGVVDDSQLPKDRFSAERLKGVDSTLKIQPAKLEDSAVYLCASSAGGETQYFGPGTRLLVL.

This rearrangement joins TRBV2 to TRBJ1-1; the D gene is possibly TRBD1 (5 bases). V lost 4 bases and J lost 0, with 9 bases in between. Germline-derived CDR1 and CDR2 are SNHLY and FYNNEI. The CDR3 extends over 14 amino acids. The DNA of the CDR3 is TGTGCCAGCAGTGCCCAGGGCATGAACACTGAAGCTTTCTTT. It translates to CASSAQGMNTEAFF.

This chain uses TRBV5-6 with TRBJ2-5, with TRBD1 as a possible D gene (6 bases). Looked up from germline, CDR1 is SGHDT and CDR2 is YYEEEE. The CDR3 sequence is 15 residues long. Trimming took off 1 base at V and 5 bases at J, with 15 bases between the two ends. Here the CDR3 DNA reads TGTGCCAGCAGCTTGTTTGGGGAAAGGGGGGAGACCCAGTACTTC. Its translation is CASSLFGERGETQYF.

The V and J genes are TRBV7-2 and TRBJ2-1; D is perhaps TRBD1 (5 bases). Trimming took 6 bases from V and 4 from J, leaving 10 bases between them. The CDR3 covers 13 residues. CDR1 is SGHTA, CDR2 FQGNSA, per germline. CDR3 DNA: TGTGCCAGCAGTCAAAGGGGTTACAATGAGCAGTTCTTC. Translation gives CASSQRGYNEQFF.

The table lists this clone with a count of one. The V call is TRBV2, the J call TRBJ1-2, with 9 nucleotides matching TRBD1. Germline V lookup: CDR1 SNHLY, CDR2 FYNNEI. The CDR3 sequence is 13 residues long. V was clipped by 5 bases and J by 8 bases; unmatched bases: 6. The CDR3, as DNA: TGTGCCAGCAGTAAGGACAGGGGAAGAGGCTACACCTTC. Protein sequence: CASSKDRGRGYTF. The full variable domain, its missing parts supplied by reference TRBV2 and TRBJ1-2, is EPEVTQTPSHQVTQMGQEVILRCVPISNHLYFYWYRQILGQKVEFLVSFYNNEISEKSEIFDDQFSVERPDGSNFTLKIRSTKLEDSAMYFCASSKDRGRGYTFGSGTRLTVV.

The gene calls are TRBV3-1 (or the pseudogene TRBV3-2) and TRBJ1-6; weak D call: TRBD1 (5 bases). Germline V CDR1 and CDR2: LGHDT, YNNKEL (reference sequence). The V end was cut by 1 base, the J end by 7 bases, with 5 bases between. CDR3 length: 13 residues. The CDR3 protein is CASSQAGNSPLHF. CDR3 nucleotides: TGTGCCAGCAGCCAAGCAGGGAATTCACCCCTCCACTTT.

The chain combines TRBV19 with TRBJ2-5; 9 bases match TRBD2. Germline loops: CDR1 LNHDA, CDR2 SQIVND (reference sequence). The CDR3 contains 16 residues. J lost 4 bases, V lost 5 bases, and 11 bases had no gene match. Written as DNA, the CDR3 is TGTGCCAGTAGTTCCTTAGCGGGAGCACGCAGAGAGACCCAGTACTTC. Protein: CASSSLAGARRETQYF.

This chain joins TRBV13 and TRBJ1-1; D is undetermined. The CDR3 sequence is 14 residues long. CDR1 and CDR2 from the germline V gene are PRHDT and FYEKMQ (reference sequence). V lost 4 bases and J lost 5, with 14 bases in between. The CDR3 bases are TGTGCCAGCAGCTCGGGTAACAGAGGGACTGAAGCTTTCTTT. Amino acids: CASSSGNRGTEAFF.

J is TRBJ2-1 and V is TRBV3-1 (or the pseudogene TRBV3-2); no definite D call. Germline values: CDR1 LGHDT, CDR2 YNNKEL (reference sequence). This CDR3 has 13 amino acids. Trimming removed 7 bases at V and 8 bases at J, with 15 bases between. The CDR3 region has the DNA TGTGCCAGCACCCTACTCCCTTCGGATGAGCAGTTCTTC. It encodes CASTLLPSDEQFF.

A word on this clone: A read error may account for a junction end that differs from germline. V usage is TRBV15 and J usage is TRBJ2-3, with D unclear. The CDR3 extends over 15 amino acids. Germline V gene data show CDR1 as LNHNV and CDR2 as YYDKDF (reference sequence). In DNA, the CDR3 is TGTGCCACCAGAAGAGACCCCTTTGGCACAGATACGCAGTATTTT. This codes for CATRRDPFGTDTQYF.

The V gene is TRBV7-8, the J gene TRBJ1-5, with D hard to call. The V gene's germline CDR1 is SGHVS and CDR2 FQNEAQ. V lost 5 bases, J lost 2 bases, and 7 bases lay in between. CDR3 length: 13 residues. This chain's CDR3 is CASSRSGNQPQHF. In nucleotides, the CDR3 is TGTGCCAGCAGCCGGTCTGGCAATCAGCCCCAGCATTTT.

The CDR3 spells CASRARFSGNTIYF. CDR3 nucleotides: TGTGCCAGCAGGGCCCGATTCTCTGGAAACACCATATATTTT. The rearrangement joins TRBV6-5 to TRBJ1-3; D gene unclear. Germline CDR1 reads MNHEY; CDR2 reads SVGAGI. V dropped 6 bases and J dropped 0 bases, with 9 bases sitting between them. The CDR3 extends over 14 amino acids.

V gene TRBV7-9 combines with J gene TRBJ2-1; 9 bases line up with TRBD1. The CDR3 extends over 16 amino acids. From germline, CDR1 is SEHNR and CDR2 FQNEAQ (reference sequence). J gave up 1 base and V 3 bases, and 4 bases lay outside the gene matches. The CDR3 sequence is CASSLNRGPSYNEQFF. The CDR3, as DNA: TGTGCCAGCAGCTTGAACAGGGGGCCTTCCTACAATGAGCAGTTCTTC.

This sequence joins TRBV7-3 and TRBJ2-5, with a tentative D call TRBD2 (6 bases). The CDR3 loop spans 15 amino acids. The germline CDR1 and CDR2 sequences are SGHTA and FQGTGA. V lost 5 bases to trimming and J lost 1 base, with 14 bases between them. The CDR3 loop reads CASSPRPGGQETQYF. The DNA of the CDR3 is TGTGCCAGCAGCCCTCGTCCCGGGGGCCAAGAGACCCAGTACTTC.

This chain uses TRBV25-1 with TRBJ1-6, with TRBD1 matching 10 bases. The CDR3 extends over 16 amino acids. Germline V CDR1 and CDR2: MGHDK, SYGVNS. The ends lost 8 bases at V and 10 bases at J; junction bases unmatched: 14. The chain's CDR3 is CASGKPLGTGDSPLHF. CDR3 nucleotides: TGTGCCAGCGGGAAGCCTCTAGGGACAGGGGACTCACCCCTCCACTTT.

V and J are TRBV5-1 and TRBJ2-7; 9 bases match TRBD2. V was clipped by 0 bases and J by 6 bases; unmatched bases: 13. Germline V lookup: CDR1 SGHRS, CDR2 YFSETQ. The CDR3 extends over 17 amino acids. DNA of the CDR3: TGCGCCAGCAGCTTGGCGGCTAGCGGGAATTTCTTGGGCGAGCAGTACTTC. This gives the protein CASSLAASGNFLGEQYF.

The chain employs TRBV18 and TRBJ1-1; weak D call: TRBD1 (6 bases). Germline values: CDR1 KGHSH, CDR2 LQKENI. V lost 5 bases to trimming and J lost 2 bases, with 12 bases between them. The CDR3 has 14 residues. The chain's CDR3 is CASSRDKGNTEAFF. CDR3 nucleotides: TGTGCCAGCTCAAGGGACAAAGGAAACACTGAAGCTTTCTTT.

DNA for the CDR3: TGTGCCAGTAGTCTCCCGGATAAGTGGACAGGGGTAGCTGAAGCTTTCTTT. Translating it yields CASSLPDKWTGVAEAFF. The V gene is TRBV19, the J gene TRBJ1-1; 9 nucleotides line up with TRBD1. The CDR3 runs 17 residues. Germline V lookup: CDR1 LNHDA, CDR2 SQIVND (reference sequence). V gave up 5 bases and J gave up 6 bases; unmatched junction bases: 16.

The chain couples TRBV9 to TRBJ1-4, with 7 nucleotides matching TRBD1. CDR3 length equals 15 residues. Germline V CDR1 and CDR2: SGDLS, YYNGEE. J was trimmed by 7 bases and V by 0 bases; bases with no gene match: 6. The CDR3 DNA follows: TGTGCCAGCAGCGTAGAGGGGGCGAGGAGTGAAAAACTGTTTTTT. Its translation: CASSVEGARSEKLFF.

The chain links TRBV2 to TRBJ1-4; D uncertain. Trimming stripped 4 bases from V and 5 bases from J, with 8 bases between. CDR1 is SNHLY and CDR2 is FYNNEI in the germline V gene. The CDR3 loop spans 13 amino acids. The CDR3: CASSGRRNEKLFF. The DNA for the CDR3 is TGTGCCAGCAGTGGGAGGAGAAATGAAAAACTGTTTTTT.

The chain employs TRBV5-4 and TRBJ1-4; no reliable D call. This CDR3 region has 14 residues. V shed 0 bases and J shed 8 bases, with 11 bases lying between them. Germline values: CDR1 SGHNT, CDR2 YYREEE (reference sequence). Here the CDR3 reads CASSLEGPGEKLFF. In DNA form, the CDR3 reads TGTGCCAGCAGCTTGGAAGGGCCGGGGGAAAAACTGTTTTTT. The variable domain in full, completed from reference TRBV5-4 and TRBJ1-4, reads ETGVTQSPTHLIKTRGQQVTLRCSSQSGHNTVSWYQQALGQGPQFIFQYYREEENGRGNFPPRFSGLQFPNYSSELNVNALELDDSALYLCASSLEGPGEKLFFGSGTQLSVL.

The genes are TRBV6-5 and TRBJ2-2; 7 bases line up with TRBD1. Germline CDR1 MNHEY, CDR2 SVGAGI. Trimming at V came to 5 bases and at J to 0 bases, leaving 3 bases not matched to a gene. CDR3 length equals 15 residues. CDR3 in DNA: TGTGCCAGCAGTACCGGGACAGCGAACACCGGGGAGCTGTTTTTT. Encoded protein: CASSTGTANTGELFF.